This T cell receptor (beta chain) is drawn from a study of PD-L1 blockade in urothelial cancer. Study at large: The researchers analyzed blood 3 weeks (second dose) and 6 weeks after treatment start. Points from the study as a whole: Clones that were tumor-associated expanded more in the blood of durable-benefit patients at 3 weeks.

As regards this clone: Its antigen is currently unknown.

Sequencing was performed with immunoSEQ multiplex PCR; in TCRdb, only in-frame clones are kept and a portion is missing. The profile covers just over 35,000 clones, with around 84% appearing a single time and roughly a tenth taken by the ten largest. Sample time point: peripheral blood 6 weeks after treatment start. Urothelial carcinoma in patients was locally advanced or metastatic. Per patient, between 1 and 8 samples were collected at pretreatment and on-treatment time points. CDR1 and CDR2 (germline): LGHNA, YSLEER. The CDR3 covers 13 residues. Trimming stripped 0 bases from V and 5 bases from J, with 5 bases between.

The material was PBMCs, obtained around atezolizumab (anti-PD-L1) treatment. J is TRBJ1-5 and V is TRBV4-3; D unresolved. The TCR sequence derives from a man aged 35 to 55 with urothelial cancer. The CDR3 protein is CASSQDGHQPQHF. The CDR3 DNA follows: TGCGCCAGCAGCCAAGATGGGCATCAGCCCCAGCATTTT.